Below are 9 T cell receptor beta chains sequenced from a single sample in a study of long-term antiretroviral therapy in people with HIV. Researchers report immunoSEQ v3.0 was run at survey level. Using immunoSEQ multiplex PCR, the repertoire was profiled, and TCRdb retains in-frame clones only, with some absent. The sample lists around 40,000 clones; approximately 86% were seen once. Source: unsorted PBMCs, taken just before starting antiretroviral therapy. The receptors originated from a woman aged 18-30 years with HIV.

The chain carries TRBV7-6 and TRBJ1-3; 8 nucleotides agree with TRBD1. V lost 5 bases to trimming and J lost 4 bases; unmatched junction nucleotides: 10. There are 16 residues in the CDR3. Germline V gene lookup returns CDR1 SGHVS and CDR2 FNYEAQ. The CDR3, as DNA: TGTGCCAGCAGCCAACCCCTACAGGGGGGGGGAAACACCATATATTTT. Translated: CASSQPLQGGGNTIYF. The complete variable domain, with remaining parts taken from reference TRBV7-6 and TRBJ1-3, reads GAGVSQSPRYKVTKRGQDVALRCDPISGHVSLYWYRQALGQGPEFLTYFNYEAQQDKSGLPNDRFSAERPEGSISTLTIQRTEQRDSAMYRCASSQPLQGGGNTIYFGEGSWLTVV.

In nucleotides, the CDR3 is TGCGCCAGCAGTGAGTCATTGGTACCCAAAAACATTCAGTACTTC. The encoded protein is CASSESLVPKNIQYF. The chain is built from TRBV10-1 and TRBJ2-4; no firm D call. Trimming removed 0 bases from V and 2 bases from J, with 8 bases in between. The CDR3 loop spans 15 amino acids. Germline V CDR1 and CDR2: WNHNN, SYGVQD (reference sequence).

The V call is TRBV25-1, the J call TRBJ2-4, with a tentative D call TRBD2 (6 bases). Trimming removed 4 bases from V and 7 bases from J, with 17 bases in between. CDR3 size: 15 residues. Per germline, CDR1 MGHDK and CDR2 SYGVNS. CDR3 nucleotides: TGTGCCAGCAGTGTAGGAGGGAGTGGAGGTAACATTCAGTACTTC. Its translation: CASSVGGSGGNIQYF.

DNA for the CDR3: TGCGCCAGCAGCAACGACAGGGGCCTTAATGAAAAACTGTTTTTT. This gives the protein CASSNDRGLNEKLFF. V gene TRBV5-1 combines with J gene TRBJ1-4; 8 bases are a match to TRBD1. The CDR3 loop spans 15 amino acids. CDR1 and CDR2 from the germline V gene are SGHRS and YFSETQ. V was clipped by 4 bases and J by 4 bases; unmatched bases: 6. The full variable domain, its missing parts supplied by reference TRBV5-1 and TRBJ1-4, is KAGVTQTPRYLIKTRGQQVTLSCSPISGHRSVSWYQQTPGQGLQFLFEYFSETQRNKGNFPGRFSGRQFSNSRSEMNVSTLELGDSALYLCASSNDRGLNEKLFFGSGTQLSVL.

The CDR3 loop reads CAPRTSGIPNDEQYF. The CDR3 DNA reads as TGTGCCCCCCGGACTAGCGGGATCCCCAACGACGAGCAGTACTTC. The chain combines TRBV30 with TRBJ2-7, with 12 bases aligning to TRBD2. Germline CDR1 is GTSNPN and CDR2 is SVGIG (reference sequence). J gave up 5 bases and V 8 bases, and 13 bases lay outside the gene matches. The CDR3 has 15 residues. The entire variable domain, with the rest obtained from reference TRBV30 and TRBJ2-7, is as follows: SQTIHQWPATLVQPVGSPLSLECTVEGTSNPNLYWYRQAAGRGLQLLFYSVGIGQISSEVPQNLSASRPQDRQFILSSKKLLLSDSGFYLCAPRTSGIPNDEQYFGPGTRLTVT.

V is TRBV28 and J is TRBJ2-1; 9 nucleotides line up with TRBD1. The CDR3 runs 15 residues. V lost 3 bases to trimming and J lost 7 bases; unmatched junction nucleotides: 7. The germline CDR1 and CDR2 sequences are MDHEN and SYDVKM. The CDR3 coding sequence is TGTGCCAGCAGTTTTCGACAGGGGGTTAGGAATGAGCAGTTCTTC. The encoded protein is CASSFRQGVRNEQFF.

The V and J genes are TRBV9 and TRBJ2-1; either TRBD1 or TRBD2 may fit D (5 bases each). Germline V CDR1 and CDR2: SGDLS, YYNGEE. This CDR3 comprises 15 residues. Trimming left V 0 bases short and J 5 bases short, with 12 bases between. The DNA of the CDR3 is TGTGCCAGCAGCGTAGAGGGGAGCAGCCACAATGAGCAGTTCTTC. Its protein product is CASSVEGSSHNEQFF.

This chain links TRBV5-4 with TRBJ2-3, with 8 bases matching TRBD1. Germline values: CDR1 SGHNT, CDR2 YYREEE (reference sequence). The CDR3 length is 14 residues. The V segment lost 3 bases and the J segment 3 bases; nucleotides outside the gene matches: 3. For the CDR3, the DNA is TGTGCCAGCAGCTCGCAGGGGGCAACAGATACGCAGTATTTT. It codes for CASSSQGATDTQYF.

The chain joins TRBV5-1 to TRBJ2-1; D is uncertain. Germline V CDR1 and CDR2: SGHRS, YFSETQ. With 4 bases removed from V and 9 bases from J, the gap between germline ends came to 23 bases. This CDR3 is built from 16 residues. This CDR3 is CASSRLENMNKGEQFF. The CDR3 DNA follows: TGCGCCAGCAGCCGTTTAGAAAACATGAATAAGGGTGAGCAGTTCTTC.